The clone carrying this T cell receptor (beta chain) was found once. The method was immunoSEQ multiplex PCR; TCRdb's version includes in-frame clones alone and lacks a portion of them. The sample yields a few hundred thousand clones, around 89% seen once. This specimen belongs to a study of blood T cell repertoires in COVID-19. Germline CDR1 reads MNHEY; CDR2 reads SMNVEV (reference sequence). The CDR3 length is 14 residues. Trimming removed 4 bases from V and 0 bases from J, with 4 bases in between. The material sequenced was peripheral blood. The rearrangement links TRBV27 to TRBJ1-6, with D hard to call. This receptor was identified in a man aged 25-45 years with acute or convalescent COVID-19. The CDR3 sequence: CASSYSSYNSPLHF. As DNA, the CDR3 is TGTGCCAGCAGTTACAGCTCCTATAATTCACCCCTCCACTTT.